What follows are 6 T cell receptor beta chains derived from one specimen sequenced in a study of cytomegalovirus exposure and HLA in healthy donors. Use of 60 Vbeta and 13 Jbeta primers characterized the PCR. Sequencing used immunoSEQ multiplex PCR; TCRdb keeps in-frame clones, though not all of them. The sample holds about 140,000 clones, about 61% seen once. The material sequenced was PBMCs. These receptors were obtained from a male donor in good health and CMV-seronegative.

V gene TRBV7-2 combines with J gene TRBJ2-5; weak D call: TRBD2 (6 bases). The J call may not be correct, given that the DNA end is closer to TRBJ2-7. CDR1 and CDR2 (germline): SGHTA, FQGNSA. The CDR3 loop spans 15 amino acids. This CDR3 reads CASSVTGTPTYEQYF. The CDR3 bases are TGTGCCAGCAGCGTCACCGGGACTCCCACCTACGAGCAGTACTTC.

The sample holds one count of this clone. The chain employs TRBV7-3 and TRBJ2-5, with 7 positions matching TRBD2. CDR3 length: 15 residues. Germline trimming cut 2 bases from V and 5 bases from J; bases unmatched to any gene: 8. Germline CDR1 SGHTA, CDR2 FQGTGA. The CDR3, as DNA: TGTGCCAGCAGCTTACTCGGCGGGGGTAAGGAGACCCAGTACTTC. Protein product: CASSLLGGGKETQYF.

In its sample, this clone was seen once. The rearrangement joins TRBV27 to TRBJ2-3; a possible D gene is TRBD1 (5 bases). Trimming took 7 bases from V and 2 from J, leaving 19 bases between them. The germline V gene has CDR1 MNHEY and CDR2 SMNVEV (reference sequence). CDR3 size: 16 residues. The CDR3 DNA sequence: TGTGCCAGCACTAATATCAGGGATAAGCCCACAGATACGCAGTATTTT. Its protein is CASTNIRDKPTDTQYF.

V and J are TRBV5-1 and TRBJ1-2; 11 bases are a match to TRBD1. Germline CDR1 reads SGHRS; CDR2 reads YFSETQ. The J segment lost 5 bases and the V segment lost 4 bases, leaving 10 bases of the junction unmatched. The CDR3 has 16 amino acids. CDR3 loop: CASSQTGQGAGYGYTF. The DNA of the CDR3 is TGCGCCAGCAGCCAAACCGGACAGGGGGCAGGATATGGCTACACCTTC. Using reference TRBV5-1 and TRBJ1-2 for the parts outside the CDR3, the full variable domain is KAGVTQTPRYLIKTRGQQVTLSCSPISGHRSVSWYQQTPGQGLQFLFEYFSETQRNKGNFPGRFSGRQFSNSRSEMNVSTLELGDSALYLCASSQTGQGAGYGYTFGSGTRLTVV.

This clone was counted only a few times. This chain links TRBV28 with TRBJ2-7; 10 bases map to TRBD1. The germline gives CDR1 MDHEN, CDR2 SYDVKM. V dropped 7 bases and J dropped 5; count of bases not matched to a gene: 11. This CDR3 has 15 residues. CDR3 sequence: CASKHAGTGEHEQYF. CDR3 bases: TGTGCCAGCAAACACGCCGGGACAGGGGAACACGAGCAGTACTTC. The full variable domain, with the rest looked up from reference TRBV28 and TRBJ2-7, is DVKVTQSSRYLVKRTGEKVFLECVQDMDHENMFWYRQDPGLGLRLIYFSYDVKMKEKGDIPEGYSVSREKKERFSLILESASTNQTSMYLCASKHAGTGEHEQYFGPGTRLTVT.

In the case of this clone: In the same sample, other DNA sequences code for this CDR3. The J gene is TRBJ1-2, the V gene TRBV5-6; weak D call: TRBD1 (6 bases). V was shortened by 0 bases and J by 2 bases, with 8 bases between the two germline ends. The germline V gene encodes CDR1 SGHDT and CDR2 YYEEEE. The CDR3 sequence is 14 residues long. DNA of the CDR3: TGTGCCAGCAGCTTGGGGGGGCGAAACTATGGCTACACCTTC. Residues: CASSLGGRNYGYTF. Using reference TRBV5-6 and TRBJ1-2 for the parts outside the CDR3, the full variable domain is DAGVTQSPTHLIKTRGQQVTLRCSPKSGHDTVSWYQQALGQGPQFIFQYYEEEERQRGNFPDRFSGHQFPNYSSELNVNALLLGDSALYLCASSLGGRNYGYTFGSGTRLTVV.